Presented here are 16 T cell receptor beta chains from one specimen sequenced in a study of blood T cell repertoires in COVID-19. The method was immunoSEQ multiplex PCR; TCRdb's version includes in-frame clones alone and lacks a portion of them. The profile covers around 700,000 clones, with about nine tenths appearing a single time and roughly 0.25% taken by the ten largest. Sequencing used peripheral blood. The receptor source for this set is a woman aged 18-30 years with acute or convalescent COVID-19.

The V call is TRBV12-3 or TRBV12-4, the J call TRBJ2-5; no definite D call. The CDR3 spans 13 residues. Trimming took 5 bases from V and 5 from J, leaving 12 bases between them. CDR3: CASSVRGLETQYF. The DNA for the CDR3 is TGTGCCAGCAGTGTCCGCGGCCTGGAGACCCAGTACTTC.

This chain uses TRBV4-3 with TRBJ1-1; D perhaps matches TRBD1 (5 bases). Germline V lookup: CDR1 LGHNA, CDR2 YSLEER. The CDR3 runs 14 residues. The germline V and J ends were trimmed by 4 bases and 4 bases, with 13 bases remaining between them. CDR3 sequence reads: CASSPMGGATEAFF. CDR3 DNA: TGCGCCAGCAGCCCGATGGGAGGGGCCACTGAAGCTTTCTTT.

The chain recombines TRBV3-1 (or the pseudogene TRBV3-2) with TRBJ1-1, with D possibly TRBD1 on 5 matching bases. Trimming removed 1 base from V and 6 bases from J, with 12 bases in between. Per germline, CDR1 LGHDT and CDR2 YNNKEL (reference sequence). The CDR3 has 14 amino acids. DNA for the CDR3: TGTGCCAGCAGCCAAGGAACCGGGGGGTCTGAAGCTTTCTTT. It codes for CASSQGTGGSEAFF.

The chain joins TRBV24-1 to TRBJ2-1; a weak D match, TRBD2 (5 bases). V lost 2 bases to trimming and J lost 0 bases, with 10 bases between them. This CDR3 region has 16 residues. Germline V gives CDR1 KGHDR, CDR2 SFDVKD. CDR3 protein: CATSDSPGSSYNEQFF. CDR3 sequence (DNA): TGTGCCACCAGTGATTCACCGGGGAGCTCCTACAATGAGCAGTTCTTC.

The chain uses TRBV2 and TRBJ2-7, with TRBD2 as a possible D gene (6 bases). Trimming removed 7 bases at V and 6 bases at J, with 13 bases between. The CDR3 sequence is 12 residues long. The germline V gene encodes CDR1 SNHLY and CDR2 FYNNEI. The CDR3 DNA is TGTGCCAGCATGGAGGGAATGGGCGAGCAGTACTTC. The encoded protein is CASMEGMGEQYF.

V gene TRBV19 combines with J gene TRBJ1-5; 7 bases match TRBD1. Germline V gene sequence: CDR1 LNHDA, CDR2 SQIVND (reference sequence). The CDR3 is 15 residues long. The trim removed 4 bases at V and 7 bases at J, leaving 10 bases unmatched. The CDR3 DNA reads as TGTGCCAGTAGTACCCTTACAGGGGCTGGACAGCCCCAGCATTTT. The encoded protein is CASSTLTGAGQPQHF.

The rearrangement uses TRBV18 and TRBJ2-7, with 13 bases that match TRBD2. V shed 6 bases and J 1 base; nucleotides not matched to a gene: 15. The CDR3 has 19 amino acids. CDR1 is KGHSH, CDR2 LQKENI, per germline. CDR3 loop: CASSLAGTSGVRHSYEQYF. As DNA, the CDR3 is TGTGCCAGCTCCCTTGCCGGGACTAGCGGGGTTCGGCATTCCTACGAGCAGTACTTC.

The genes are TRBV5-6 and TRBJ2-1; the D gene is possibly TRBD1 (6 bases). This CDR3 region has 16 residues. The V end lost 0 bases, the J end lost 8 bases, and 18 bases lay between the germline ends. CDR1 is SGHDT and CDR2 is YYEEEE in the germline V gene. The CDR3 is CASSLGRDTVLDEQFF. The CDR3 nucleotides are TGTGCCAGCAGCTTGGGTCGGGACACGGTCTTGGATGAGCAGTTCTTC.

This chain connects TRBV5-1 to TRBJ1-2, with D hard to call. Trimming pared 4 bases from V and 4 bases from J, leaving 14 bases between. The CDR3 totals 14 residues. CDR1 and CDR2 (germline): SGHRS, YFSETQ. CDR3 residues: CASSHREGFYGYTF. DNA for the CDR3: TGCGCCAGCAGCCACAGAGAGGGCTTCTATGGCTACACCTTC. The full variable domain, completed using reference TRBV5-1 and TRBJ1-2, is KAGVTQTPRYLIKTRGQQVTLSCSPISGHRSVSWYQQTPGQGLQFLFEYFSETQRNKGNFPGRFSGRQFSNSRSEMNVSTLELGDSALYLCASSHREGFYGYTFGSGTRLTVV.

As DNA, the CDR3 is TGCGCCAGCAGCTTGTCGGGGGGATTTATCCCTGAAGCTTTCTTT. This sequence encodes CASSLSGGFIPEAFF. This chain uses TRBV5-1 with TRBJ1-1, with D tentatively TRBD1 (5 bases). This CDR3 comprises 15 residues. CDR1 and CDR2 from the germline V gene are SGHRS and YFSETQ. V was clipped by 1 base and J by 6 bases, with 16 bases between them.

This sequence joins TRBV9 and TRBJ2-7; D is perhaps TRBD1 (6 bases). V was clipped by 0 bases and J by 9 bases, with 19 bases between them. In germline, CDR1 is SGDLS, CDR2 YYNGEE. This CDR3 spans 15 amino acids. The CDR3 sequence is CASSVATGYPLRQYF. Here the CDR3 DNA reads TGTGCCAGCAGCGTAGCTACAGGGTACCCGCTACGGCAGTACTTC.

This clone was recorded only once. The rearrangement joins TRBV9 to TRBJ1-1, with 8 bases aligning to TRBD1. In germline, CDR1 is SGDLS, CDR2 YYNGEE. J lost 7 bases, V lost 3 bases, and 14 bases had no gene match. The CDR3 runs 16 residues. The CDR3 reads CASSALSRQGLGEAFF. CDR3 nucleotide sequence: TGTGCCAGCAGCGCCCTATCTCGACAGGGGCTGGGTGAAGCTTTCTTT.

This sequence joins TRBV5-5 and TRBJ1-2; 12 bases align to TRBD1. J was trimmed by 6 bases and V by 4 bases; bases with no gene match: 13. Germline V gene lookup returns CDR1 SGHKS and CDR2 YYEKEE (reference sequence). This CDR3 spans 17 amino acids. The CDR3 coding sequence is TGTGCCAGCAGCCGGAGCCCCGGGACAGGGGGCGGGAATGGCTACACCTTC. Its protein is CASSRSPGTGGGNGYTF.

This chain connects TRBV11-3 to TRBJ2-3; TRBD2 matches at 12 bases. The CDR3 is 16 residues long. Trimming removed 3 bases from V and 0 bases from J; junction bases left unmatched: 1. The germline gives CDR1 SGHNT, CDR2 YENEEA. The CDR3 reads CASSFGLAGSTDTQYF. In DNA, the CDR3 is TGTGCCAGCAGCTTCGGACTAGCGGGGAGCACAGATACGCAGTATTTT.

Only a few counts were recorded for this clone. The genes are TRBV5-6 and TRBJ1-1; no definite D call. The length of the CDR3 is 15 residues. CDR1 and CDR2 from the germline V gene are SGHDT and YYEEEE. V was pared by 4 bases and J by 4 bases, with 17 bases between. CDR3 loop: CASSAWEAGITEAFF. DNA for the CDR3: TGTGCCAGCAGCGCCTGGGAGGCGGGGATCACTGAAGCTTTCTTT. Supplemented by reference TRBV5-6 and TRBJ1-1, the full variable domain reads DAGVTQSPTHLIKTRGQQVTLRCSPKSGHDTVSWYQQALGQGPQFIFQYYEEEERQRGNFPDRFSGHQFPNYSSELNVNALLLGDSALYLCASSAWEAGITEAFFGQGTRLTVV.

V usage is TRBV20-1 and J usage is TRBJ1-4; possibly TRBD1 for D (6 bases). V lost 3 bases to trimming and J lost 4 bases, with 9 bases between them. CDR1 DFQATT and CDR2 SNEGSKA come from the germline V gene (reference sequence). The CDR3 has 13 amino acids. CDR3 residues: CSASKDSNEKLFF. CDR3 nucleotide sequence: TGCAGTGCTAGTAAGGACAGTAATGAAAAACTGTTTTTT.